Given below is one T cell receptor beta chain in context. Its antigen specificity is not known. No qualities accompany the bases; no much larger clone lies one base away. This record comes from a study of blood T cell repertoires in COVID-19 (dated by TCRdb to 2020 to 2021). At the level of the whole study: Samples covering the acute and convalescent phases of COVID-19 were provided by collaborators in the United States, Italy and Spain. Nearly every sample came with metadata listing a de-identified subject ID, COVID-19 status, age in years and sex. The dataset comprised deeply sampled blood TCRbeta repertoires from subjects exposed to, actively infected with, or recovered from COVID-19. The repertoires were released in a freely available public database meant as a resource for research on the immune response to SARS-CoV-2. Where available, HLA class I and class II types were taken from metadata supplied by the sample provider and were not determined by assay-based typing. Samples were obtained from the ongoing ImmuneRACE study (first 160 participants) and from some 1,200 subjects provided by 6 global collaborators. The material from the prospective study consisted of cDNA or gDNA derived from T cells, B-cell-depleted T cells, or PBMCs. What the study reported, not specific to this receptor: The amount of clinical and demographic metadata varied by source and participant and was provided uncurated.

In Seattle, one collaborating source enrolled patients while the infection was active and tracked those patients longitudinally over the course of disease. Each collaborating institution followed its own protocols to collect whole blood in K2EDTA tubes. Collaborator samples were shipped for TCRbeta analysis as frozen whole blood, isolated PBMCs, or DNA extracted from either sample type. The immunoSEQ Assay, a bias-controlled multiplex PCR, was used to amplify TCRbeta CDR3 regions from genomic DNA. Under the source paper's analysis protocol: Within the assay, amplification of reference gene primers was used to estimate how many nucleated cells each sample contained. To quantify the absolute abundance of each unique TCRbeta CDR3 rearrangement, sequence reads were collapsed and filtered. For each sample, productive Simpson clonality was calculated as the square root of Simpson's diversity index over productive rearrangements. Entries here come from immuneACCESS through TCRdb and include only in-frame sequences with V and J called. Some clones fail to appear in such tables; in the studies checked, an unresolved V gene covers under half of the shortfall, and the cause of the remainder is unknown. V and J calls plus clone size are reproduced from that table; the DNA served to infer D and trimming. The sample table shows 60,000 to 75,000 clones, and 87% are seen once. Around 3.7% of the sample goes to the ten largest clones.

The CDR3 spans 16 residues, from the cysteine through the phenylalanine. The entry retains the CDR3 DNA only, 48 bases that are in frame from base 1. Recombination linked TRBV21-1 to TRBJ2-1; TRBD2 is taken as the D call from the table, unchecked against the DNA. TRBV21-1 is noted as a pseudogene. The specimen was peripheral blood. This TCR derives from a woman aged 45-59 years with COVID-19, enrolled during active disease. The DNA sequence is TGTGCCAGCATCCAAAAGCGGAACGAGTCCTACAATGAGCAGTTCTTC. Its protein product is CASIQKRNESYNEQFF.